One and the same sample provided the 2 T cell receptor beta chains below, sequenced in a study of cytomegalovirus exposure and HLA in healthy donors. PCR involved 60 Vbeta and 13 Jbeta primers. Clones were sequenced by immunoSEQ multiplex PCR, and TCRdb holds only the in-frame ones, with some missing. The sample includes about 200,000 clones, approximately 78% of them seen just once. Sequenced: PBMCs. The receptors shown here come from a woman between 35 and 50 years old in good health and CMV-seronegative.

This clone was counted once. The chain couples TRBV27 to TRBJ1-2; TRBD1 aligns across 7 bases. The CDR3 contains 13 residues. CDR1 is MNHEY, CDR2 SMNVEV, per germline (reference sequence). V was pared by 6 bases and J by 0 bases, with 1 base of the junction left unmatched. Written as DNA, the CDR3 is TGTGCCAGCAGGGGGACAGCTAACTATGGCTACACCTTC. This encodes CASRGTANYGYTF.

V and J are TRBV7-3 and TRBJ2-2, with D perhaps matching TRBD2 (6 bases). The germline V and J ends were trimmed by 5 bases and 8 bases, with 18 bases remaining between them. CDR3 length equals 15 residues. Germline V CDR1 and CDR2: SGHTA, FQGTGA. CDR3 nucleotides: TGTGCCAGCAGCGCTGGGACTGTGCCTGAGGGGGAGCTGTTTTTT. This translates into CASSAGTVPEGELFF.